One T cell receptor (beta chain) is described in this entry. This specimen belongs to a study of cytomegalovirus exposure and HLA in healthy donors. PCR involved 60 Vbeta and 13 Jbeta primers. The method was immunoSEQ multiplex PCR; TCRdb's version includes in-frame clones alone and lacks a portion of them. The data contain roughly 150,000 clones, around 80% of them seen just once; the ten biggest clones take up approximately 14%. The J segment lost 4 bases and the V segment lost 5 bases, leaving 9 bases of the junction unmatched. The CDR3 is 16 residues long. Germline CDR1 is SGHTA and CDR2 is FQGNSA.

Material: PBMCs. This receptor was taken from a woman aged 35 to 49 in good health and CMV-seronegative. The chain links TRBV7-2 to TRBJ1-5; 9 bases agree with TRBD1. CDR3 DNA: TGTGCCAGCAGCCCGGGACAGGGCCTTGGGAATCAGCCCCAGCATTTT. The encoded protein is CASSPGQGLGNQPQHF. Full variable domain (outside the CDR3, taken from reference TRBV7-2 and TRBJ1-5): GAGVSQSPSNKVTEKGKDVELRCDPISGHTALYWYRQSLGQGLEFLIYFQGNSAPDKSGLPSDRFSAERTGGSVSTLTIQRTQQEDSAVYLCASSPGQGLGNQPQHFGDGTRLSIL.